The 10 T cell receptor beta chains listed next were all sequenced from one sample in a study of CD8+CD57+ T cells in acquired aplastic anemia. Investigators profiled TCR beta VDJ and CDR3 from genomic DNA template. TCRdb re-called the reads through MiXCR, storing one row per CDR3 protein. The sample contains about 43,000 distinct CDR3 sequences, roughly two thirds of which appear only once. CD8+CD57+ cell expansion had been shown by flow cytometry in patients chosen for sequencing. Specimen: sorted CD4+, CD8+, or CD8+CD57+ T cells (not recorded which) from PBMCs. These receptors originate from a human donor with aplastic anemia.

This chain joins TRBV20-1 and TRBJ2-2; 11 bases fit TRBD1. V lost 3 bases and J lost 4; bases outside the gene matches: 10. Germline V gene lookup returns CDR1 DFQATT and CDR2 SNEGSKA (reference sequence). The CDR3 consists of 17 residues. The CDR3 region is CSARPGQGVGGTGELFF. The CDR3 coding sequence is TGCAGTGCTAGGCCGGGACAGGGGGTTGGAGGCACCGGGGAGCTGTTTTTT.

This clonotype came up a few times. The chain uses TRBV10-3 and TRBJ1-4; TRBD1 aligns across 7 bases. The CDR3 runs to 15 residues. V was clipped by 6 bases and J by 2 bases; unmatched bases: 6. Germline CDR1 is ENHRY and CDR2 is SYGVKD. The DNA of the CDR3 is TGTGCCATCAGCAGGGGGTTAGGGACTAATGAAAAACTGTTTTTT. Translating gives CAISRGLGTNEKLFF.

This sequence joins TRBV4-1 and TRBJ1-4; perhaps TRBD1 as D (5 bases). The CDR3 contains 15 residues. V lost 3 bases and J 7 bases, leaving 15 bases between the germline ends. From germline, CDR1 is MGHRA and CDR2 YSYEKL. CDR3 loop: CASSQTGGSGEKLFF. The CDR3 region has the DNA TGCGCCAGCAGCCAGACGGGGGGTTCGGGTGAAAAACTGTTTTTT.

Notes on this clonotype: One end of the junction does not line up with germline, which may come from a read error. The rearrangement uses TRBV10-2 and TRBJ2-5; no reliable D call. This CDR3 comprises 14 residues. Germline lookup yields CDR1 WSHSY and CDR2 SAAADI. The CDR3 DNA follows: TGTGCCAGCAGTGAATGGAGCAGCCAAGAGACCCAGTACTTC. Translating it yields CASSEWSSQETQYF.

V is TRBV29-1 and J is TRBJ1-1, with TRBD1 matching 9 bases. CDR3 length: 17 amino acids. CDR1 is SQVTM, CDR2 ANQGSEA, per germline. Trimming at V came to 5 bases and at J to 6 bases, leaving 19 bases not matched to a gene. The CDR3 DNA reads as TGCAGCGTTACATCCCCGGTACAGGGGGCGTCGATCCCTGAAGCTTTCTTT. Protein: CSVTSPVQGASIPEAFF.

The CDR3 sequence: CASSMGSGQSHEQYF. The CDR3 DNA reads TGTGCCAGTAGTATGGGGTCGGGACAGTCCCACGAGCAGTACTTC. The genes are TRBV19 and TRBJ2-7; 7 positions agree with TRBD1. The CDR3 has 15 residues. The trim removed 3 bases at V and 5 bases at J, leaving 10 bases unmatched. The germline V gene has CDR1 LNHDA and CDR2 SQIVND (reference sequence).

CDR3 nucleotide sequence: TGTGCCAGCAGCTTAGGATCGGCGGGAGGGGGGACAGATACGCAGTATTTT. Translation: CASSLGSAGGGTDTQYF. The chain recombines TRBV7-6 with TRBJ2-3, with TRBD2 matching 9 bases. Per the germline V gene, CDR1 is SGHVS and CDR2 is FNYEAQ. Trimming took 1 base from V and 3 from J; bases not matched to a gene: 8. The length of the CDR3 is 17 residues.

The CDR3 spells CAISDGAGRNQPQHF. CDR3 in DNA: TGTGCCATCAGTGATGGGGCAGGCCGCAATCAGCCCCAGCATTTT. The rearrangement joins TRBV10-3 to TRBJ1-5; perhaps TRBD1 as D (5 bases). Trimming stripped 3 bases from V and 2 bases from J, with 11 bases between. This CDR3 has 15 amino acids. CDR1 and CDR2 (germline): ENHRY, SYGVKD.

Ten or more counts support this clonotype. The V call is TRBV11-1, the J call TRBJ2-7, with a tentative D call TRBD1 (7 bases). Germline V gene data show CDR1 as SGHAT and CDR2 as FQDESV (reference sequence). The V and J ends lost 5 bases and 0 bases respectively, with 23 bases between them. CDR3 length: 18 residues. The CDR3 DNA reads as TGTGCCAGCAGCACCCCCGGCGGGGACAGAGCTTTCTCCTACGAGCAGTACTTC. Amino acid sequence: CASSTPGGDRAFSYEQYF.

The chain couples TRBV20-1 to TRBJ1-6; tentatively, D is TRBD1 (6 bases). The CDR3 loop spans 16 amino acids. The germline gives CDR1 DFQATT, CDR2 SNEGSKA (reference sequence). V was pared by 1 base and J by 5 bases, with 15 bases between. CDR3 DNA sequence: TGCAGTGCTAGAGCCCCACCGGGACATGATAATTCACCCCTCCACTTT. As protein: CSARAPPGHDNSPLHF.